The entry below describes one T cell receptor beta chain. It has no known antigen specificity. No qualities accompany the bases; no much larger clone lies one base away. TCRbeta CDR3 regions were amplified from genomic DNA using the immunoSEQ Assay, a bias-controlled multiplex PCR. As for the original processing: The number of nucleated cells in each sample was estimated by amplification of reference gene primers within the assay. Sequence reads were collapsed and filtered to measure the absolute abundance of every unique TCRbeta CDR3 rearrangement. Productive Simpson clonality was computed per sample as the square root of Simpson's diversity index over productive rearrangements. TCRdb mirrors the immuneACCESS table, restricted to in-frame sequences. Some clones are absent from its copies; in checked studies, under half trace to an unresolved V gene, and the reason for the others is unknown. For V, J and clone size, that table is used; D and trimming come from the DNA. In this sample the table shows fewer than 700,000 clones, about 89% of which occur a single time. Roughly 8% of the sample is taken by the ten largest.

In Seattle, one collaborating source enrolled patients while the infection was active and tracked those patients longitudinally over the course of disease. Collaborating institutions collected whole blood in K2EDTA tubes following their own protocols. Collaborator samples were shipped for TCRbeta analysis as frozen whole blood, isolated PBMCs, or DNA extracted from either sample type. These data belong to a study of blood T cell repertoires in COVID-19 (dated by TCRdb to the early 2020s). In the study overall: Collaborator samples came from the United States, Italy and Spain and covered acute and convalescent phases of COVID-19. Samples came from the ongoing ImmuneRACE study (first 160 participants) plus 1,254 subjects from 6 global collaborators. The repertoires were released in a freely available public database intended as a resource for research on the immune response to SARS-CoV-2. Sample metadata almost always included a de-identified subject ID, COVID-19 status, age in years and sex. Where available, HLA class I and class II types were taken from metadata supplied by the sample provider and were not determined by assay-based typing. Subjects who had been exposed to COVID-19, were actively infected with it, or had recovered from it provided the deeply sampled blood TCRbeta repertoires that made up the dataset. The material from the prospective study consisted of cDNA or gDNA derived from T cells, B-cell-depleted T cells, or PBMCs.

Inclusive of the bounding cysteine and phenylalanine, the CDR3 is 16 residues long. Left in the record is the CDR3 DNA by itself, 48 bases read in frame from the first base. The germline V gene (reference sequence) yields LNHDA for CDR1 and SQIVND for CDR2. The V end loses 6 bases and the J end loses 4 bases, and a stretch of 18 bases separates them. The study at large found these results: How much clinical and demographic metadata was included differed by source and by participant, and the metadata was provided uncurated.

The sequence came from a woman between 45 and 65 years old with COVID-19, enrolled during active disease. Sequencing used peripheral blood. This chain is built from TRBV19 and TRBJ2-2; the D region possibly corresponds to TRBD1 (5 bases align). The DNA reads as follows: TGTGCCAGTAGCAGGCTCCCCGGGCAGGGCACCGGGGAGCTGTTTTTT. The resulting protein is CASSRLPGQGTGELFF.